Following are 32 T cell receptor beta chains from one sample sequenced in a study of shared clonotypes between healthy human individuals. The assay was immunoSEQ multiplex PCR, and TCRdb's table has in-frame clones only and misses some. Of approximately 2.4 million clones listed, approximately 95% are singletons. Sequencing input: naive CD4+ T cells sorted from blood. Subset of the sample: CD45RA+ positively selected. The source of these receptors is a man aged 18 to 35 in good health.

The gene calls are TRBV6-6 and TRBJ1-5; D gene ambiguous. Trimming left V 7 bases short and J 7 bases short, with 11 bases between. The CDR3 sequence is 12 residues long. CDR1 is MNHNY, CDR2 SVGAGI, per germline (reference sequence). CDR3 DNA sequence: TGTGCCAGCACAATACTCGGCCAGCCCCAGCATTTT. It yields the protein CASTILGQPQHF.

CDR3 sequence reads: CASSFSPAGNTIYF. The DNA for the CDR3 is TGTGCCAGCAGCTTCTCGCCAGCTGGAAACACCATATATTTT. The V call is TRBV7-3, the J call TRBJ1-3; D ambiguous. This CDR3 comprises 14 residues. Germline V CDR1 and CDR2: SGHTA, FQGTGA. V dropped 3 bases and J dropped 2 bases, with 8 bases sitting between them.

V gene TRBV27 combines with J gene TRBJ2-3; D might be TRBD2 (6 bases). CDR1 MNHEY and CDR2 SMNVEV come from the germline V gene (reference sequence). Trimming removed 8 bases at V and 3 bases at J, with 15 bases between. The CDR3 has 14 residues. The CDR3 DNA follows: TGTGCCAGCCGGAAGGGACTGTTAACAGATACGCAGTATTTT. Its protein is CASRKGLLTDTQYF.

V gene TRBV6-1 combines with J gene TRBJ1-4, with TRBD1 identical over 7 bases. Trimming at V came to 7 bases and at J to 4 bases, leaving 6 bases not matched to a gene. Germline V lookup: CDR1 MNHNS, CDR2 SASEGT. CDR3 length: 14 amino acids. CDR3 sequence: CASKAGQYNEKLFF. Here the CDR3 DNA reads TGTGCCAGCAAAGCGGGACAGTATAATGAAAAACTGTTTTTT.

The chain joins TRBV19 to TRBJ1-4; D gene ambiguous. Germline assignment: CDR1 LNHDA and CDR2 SQIVND (reference sequence). The CDR3 contains 15 residues. The V end was cut by 3 bases, the J end by 4 bases, with 12 bases between. CDR3 DNA sequence: TGTGCCAGTAGTATTGGAGGAACGGGTAATGAAAAACTGTTTTTT. Its translation: CASSIGGTGNEKLFF.

The V gene is TRBV7-2, the J gene TRBJ1-2; D is unresolved. Germline CDR1 reads SGHTA; CDR2 reads FQGNSA. This CDR3 spans 15 amino acids. V was trimmed by 3 bases and J by 7 bases, leaving 18 bases between them. The CDR3, as DNA: TGTGCCAGCAGCTTGGAAGCCCCGGGTGAGAGTGGCTACACCTTC. As protein: CASSLEAPGESGYTF.

The genes are TRBV6-4 and TRBJ1-5; D perhaps matches TRBD1 (5 bases). The CDR3 sequence is 13 residues long. Trimming took off 10 bases at V and 2 bases at J, with 12 bases between the two ends. The germline CDR1 and CDR2 sequences are MRHNA and SNTAGT. The CDR3 spells CAIDDRGNQPQHF. The CDR3 coding sequence is TGTGCCATCGATGACAGAGGCAATCAGCCCCAGCATTTT.

The chain carries TRBV6-5 and TRBJ2-5; weak D call: TRBD2 (6 bases). V was trimmed by 9 bases and J by 5 bases, leaving 13 bases between them. From germline, CDR1 is MNHEY and CDR2 SVGAGI. The CDR3 contains 12 residues. In DNA, the CDR3 is TGTGCCAGTTTGGAGGGCACCGAGACCCAGTACTTC. As protein: CASLEGTETQYF.

The rearrangement links TRBV15 to TRBJ2-1, with D hard to call. This CDR3 is 15 amino acids long. The germline V and J ends were trimmed by 2 bases and 1 base, with 9 bases remaining between them. The germline gives CDR1 LNHNV, CDR2 YYDKDF (reference sequence). DNA for the CDR3: TGTGCCACCAGCAGACAGCCCCTATCCTACAATGAGCAGTTCTTC. Translating it yields CATSRQPLSYNEQFF.

This chain links TRBV5-6 with TRBJ2-3, with a possible D match to TRBD1 (5 bases). The germline gives CDR1 SGHDT, CDR2 YYEEEE. The CDR3 is made up of 17 amino acids. With 0 bases removed from V and 2 bases from J, the gap between germline ends came to 16 bases. CDR3 in DNA: TGTGCCAGCAGCTTGGTGTCAGGGCAAAAACACACAGATACGCAGTATTTT. It encodes CASSLVSGQKHTDTQYF.

V gene TRBV19 combines with J gene TRBJ2-1; TRBD1 agrees at 8 bases. The germline gives CDR1 LNHDA, CDR2 SQIVND (reference sequence). The CDR3 length is 15 residues. The V gene end was trimmed by 5 bases and the J gene end by 3 bases; junction bases not matched to a gene: 6. The CDR3 protein is CASSSDRVGYNEQFF. The CDR3, as DNA: TGTGCCAGTAGTTCGGACAGGGTGGGCTACAATGAGCAGTTCTTC.

The J gene is TRBJ2-5, the V gene TRBV6-1, with D perhaps TRBD1 (5 bases). The CDR3 covers 12 residues. CDR1 and CDR2 from the germline V gene are MNHNS and SASEGT. Deletions cut 6 bases from V and 4 bases from J, with 9 bases between. In nucleotides, the CDR3 is TGTGCCAGCAGGGCAGGGTTAGAGACCCAGTACTTC. Protein: CASRAGLETQYF.

This chain connects TRBV5-4 to TRBJ1-6; D unresolved. The CDR3 extends over 17 amino acids. Germline V gene lookup returns CDR1 SGHNT and CDR2 YYREEE (reference sequence). V was cut by 1 base and J by 3 bases, with 14 bases left in between. CDR3 nucleotides: TGTGCCAGCAGCTTGAATGTTTGGGCCAGCTATAATTCACCCCTCCACTTT. This encodes CASSLNVWASYNSPLHF.

The chain links TRBV7-2 to TRBJ2-3; perhaps D is TRBD1 or TRBD2 (5 bases each). The CDR3 has 15 amino acids. From germline, CDR1 is SGHTA and CDR2 FQGNSA. Trimming left V 5 bases short and J 2 bases short, with 14 bases between. The CDR3 protein is CASSPEGQTTDTQYF. CDR3 bases: TGTGCCAGCAGCCCTGAGGGGCAGACCACAGATACGCAGTATTTT.

CDR3 nucleotides: TGCGCCAGCAGCTGGGACAGGGAGGTCTATGGCTACACCTTC. Residues: CASSWDREVYGYTF. The rearrangement uses TRBV5-1 and TRBJ1-2; 9 bases line up with TRBD1. CDR3 length equals 14 residues. The V gene's germline CDR1 is SGHRS and CDR2 YFSETQ. V gave up 3 bases and J gave up 4 bases; unmatched junction bases: 4.

About this clone: The sample has other DNA sequences that encode this CDR3 too. The V and J genes are TRBV4-3 and TRBJ1-1; the D is unclear. CDR3 length equals 13 residues. Germline assignment: CDR1 LGHNA and CDR2 YSLEER. With 1 base removed from V and 1 base from J, the gap between germline ends came to 4 bases. CDR3 region: CASSQVTNTEAFF. For the CDR3, the DNA is TGCGCCAGCAGCCAAGTTACGAACACTGAAGCTTTCTTT.

The rearrangement uses TRBV12-5 and TRBJ2-1; 9 bases align to TRBD2. Germline V gene lookup returns CDR1 LGHNT and CDR2 FRNRAP. There are 17 residues in the CDR3. V shed 0 bases and J 0 bases; nucleotides not matched to a gene: 3. The CDR3 loop reads CASGLVSSGNSYNEQFF. The CDR3 region has the DNA TGTGCTAGTGGTTTGGTCTCTAGCGGGAACTCCTACAATGAGCAGTTCTTC. Combining the CDR3 with reference TRBV12-5 and TRBJ2-1 gives the whole variable domain DARVTQTPRHKVTEMGQEVTMRCQPILGHNTVFWYRQTMMQGLELLAYFRNRAPLDDSGMPKDRFSAEMPDATLATLKIQPSEPRDSAVYFCASGLVSSGNSYNEQFFGPGTRLTVL.

The chain combines TRBV6-6 with TRBJ2-7, with D possibly being TRBD1 or TRBD2 (5 bases each). The CDR3 loop spans 16 amino acids. The V gene's germline CDR1 is MNHNY and CDR2 SVGAGI (reference sequence). Trimming cost V 0 bases and J 2 bases, with 14 bases left between them. DNA for the CDR3: TGTGCCAGCAGTTACTCGACCCGGGACCCGACCTACGAGCAGTACTTC. Protein product: CASSYSTRDPTYEQYF.

The chain joins TRBV7-9 to TRBJ1-6; the match to TRBD1 covers 9 bases. CDR3 length: 17 amino acids. After removal of 5 bases from V and 10 bases from J, the junction contained 15 bases not matched to a gene. CDR1 is SEHNR and CDR2 is FQNEAQ in the germline V gene (reference sequence). The CDR3 nucleotides are TGTGCCAGCAGCATACCCTCGGGACAGGGAATGGTCTCACCCCTCCACTTT. Amino acid sequence: CASSIPSGQGMVSPLHF.

The CDR3 spells CASSIWGTTNTEAFF. For the CDR3, the DNA is TGTGCCAGTAGTATTTGGGGGACAACGAACACTGAAGCTTTCTTT. The V call is TRBV19, the J call TRBJ1-1, with D maybe TRBD1 (6 bases). The CDR3 is made up of 15 amino acids. CDR1 is LNHDA, CDR2 SQIVND, per germline (reference sequence). V shed 3 bases and J shed 1 base, with 12 bases lying between them.

The V gene is TRBV19, the J gene TRBJ1-5; D is unresolved. Germline V gives CDR1 LNHDA, CDR2 SQIVND (reference sequence). The CDR3 covers 12 residues. Trimming removed 6 bases at V and 4 bases at J, with 7 bases between. The CDR3 coding sequence is TGTGCCAGTAGCAAACGAAATCAGCCCCAGCATTTT. Translation gives CASSKRNQPQHF.

The CDR3 region has the DNA TGTGCCAGCAGTCGGGGGGGAAGCTCCTACAATGAGCAGTTCTTC. This translates into CASSRGGSSYNEQFF. The gene calls are TRBV6-6 and TRBJ2-1; 8 bases match TRBD2. V shed 5 bases and J 0 bases; nucleotides not matched to a gene: 3. The CDR3 is made up of 15 amino acids. The germline gives CDR1 MNHNY, CDR2 SVGAGI (reference sequence).

The chain links TRBV5-1 to TRBJ2-3, with a weak D call TRBD2 (5 bases). The germline V gene has CDR1 SGHRS and CDR2 YFSETQ. This CDR3 comprises 13 residues. V was cut by 5 bases and J by 2 bases, with 9 bases left in between. Written as DNA, the CDR3 is TGCGCCAGCAGGAGCGGCGTCACAGATACGCAGTATTTT. As protein: CASRSGVTDTQYF.

The V gene is TRBV7-9, the J gene TRBJ1-3; TRBD1 is a possible D gene (5 bases). V was shortened by 7 bases and J by 0 bases, with 16 bases between the two germline ends. Germline CDR1 and CDR2: SEHNR and FQNEAQ (reference sequence). The CDR3 loop spans 16 amino acids. The CDR3 DNA reads TGTGCCAGCACCATGGGGCAGGTTAGCTCTGGAAACACCATATATTTT. Its translation is CASTMGQVSSGNTIYF. Variable domain in full (rest from reference TRBV7-9 and TRBJ1-3): DTGVSQNPRHKITKRGQNVTFRCDPISEHNRLYWYRQTLGQGPEFLTYFQNEAQLEKSRLLSDRFSAERPKGSFSTLEIQRTEQGDSAMYLCASTMGQVSSGNTIYFGEGSWLTVV.

The genes are TRBV7-9 and TRBJ2-2; no clear D. Germline V gene data show CDR1 as SEHNR and CDR2 as FQNEAQ (reference sequence). This CDR3 has 15 residues. Trimming shortened V by 1 base and J by 1 base, and 7 bases separated the two germline ends. The CDR3 is CASSLDGGNTGELFF. The CDR3 coding sequence is TGTGCCAGCAGCTTAGACGGCGGGAACACCGGGGAGCTGTTTTTT.

This chain uses TRBV6-5 with TRBJ1-4, with TRBD1 matching over 11 bases. The CDR3 is 16 residues long. Germline-derived CDR1 and CDR2 are MNHEY and SVGAGI. Trimming removed 4 bases from V and 6 bases from J; junction bases left unmatched: 7. The CDR3, as DNA: TGTGCCAGCAGTTCAGAATGGACAGGGGGCTATGAAAAACTGTTTTTT. Amino acids: CASSSEWTGGYEKLFF.

The chain links TRBV19 to TRBJ1-2; TRBD1 might be the D (5 bases). The CDR3 covers 14 residues. Trimming cost V 6 bases and J 0 bases, with 11 bases left between them. Germline CDR1 is LNHDA and CDR2 is SQIVND (reference sequence). In DNA form, the CDR3 reads TGTGCCAGTAGCAACAGGATCACTAACTATGGCTACACCTTC. Protein product: CASSNRITNYGYTF.

This chain uses TRBV7-9 with TRBJ2-1; D gene ambiguous. Trimming cost V 1 base and J 9 bases, with 7 bases left between them. CDR1 and CDR2 (germline): SEHNR, FQNEAQ (reference sequence). This CDR3 contains 12 residues. The CDR3: CASSLDLIEQFF. In DNA form, the CDR3 reads TGTGCCAGCAGCTTAGACTTGATTGAGCAGTTCTTC.

About this clone itself: Other nucleotide sequences from this sample produce the same CDR3. This chain connects TRBV5-4 to TRBJ2-2; no reliable D call. Germline lookup yields CDR1 SGHNT and CDR2 YYREEE (reference sequence). The CDR3 length is 16 residues. V was pared by 0 bases and J by 1 base, with 10 bases between. The chain's CDR3 is CASSLAPKGNTGELFF. CDR3 bases: TGTGCCAGCAGCTTGGCACCTAAGGGGAACACCGGGGAGCTGTTTTTT.

This clone has only a few counts. The chain recombines TRBV4-1 with TRBJ1-1; D remains unclear. The ends were cut back, 0 bases at V and 5 bases at J, with 13 bases in the middle. This CDR3 has 15 amino acids. Germline V CDR1 and CDR2: MGHRA, YSYEKL. In DNA, the CDR3 is TGCGCCAGCAGCCAAGAAACCCCTAAGGGAACTGAAGCTTTCTTT. It codes for CASSQETPKGTEAFF.

This chain joins TRBV29-1 and TRBJ1-5; possibly TRBD1 for D (5 bases). V was pared by 6 bases and J by 0 bases, with 15 bases between. The CDR3 loop spans 15 amino acids. Looked up from germline, CDR1 is SQVTM and CDR2 is ANQGSEA. CDR3 amino acids: CSVQEGLPSNQPQHF. The CDR3 DNA reads TGCAGCGTCCAAGAGGGGCTTCCTAGCAATCAGCCCCAGCATTTT.

This clone was seen once. The chain uses TRBV18 and TRBJ1-1; 7 bases are a match to TRBD1. V shed 0 bases and J 7 bases; nucleotides not matched to a gene: 5. The germline CDR1 and CDR2 sequences are KGHSH and LQKENI. The CDR3 loop spans 14 amino acids. In nucleotides, the CDR3 is TGTGCCAGCTCACCACCGGCCAGGGGGGTTGAAGCTTTCTTT. It yields the protein CASSPPARGVEAFF.